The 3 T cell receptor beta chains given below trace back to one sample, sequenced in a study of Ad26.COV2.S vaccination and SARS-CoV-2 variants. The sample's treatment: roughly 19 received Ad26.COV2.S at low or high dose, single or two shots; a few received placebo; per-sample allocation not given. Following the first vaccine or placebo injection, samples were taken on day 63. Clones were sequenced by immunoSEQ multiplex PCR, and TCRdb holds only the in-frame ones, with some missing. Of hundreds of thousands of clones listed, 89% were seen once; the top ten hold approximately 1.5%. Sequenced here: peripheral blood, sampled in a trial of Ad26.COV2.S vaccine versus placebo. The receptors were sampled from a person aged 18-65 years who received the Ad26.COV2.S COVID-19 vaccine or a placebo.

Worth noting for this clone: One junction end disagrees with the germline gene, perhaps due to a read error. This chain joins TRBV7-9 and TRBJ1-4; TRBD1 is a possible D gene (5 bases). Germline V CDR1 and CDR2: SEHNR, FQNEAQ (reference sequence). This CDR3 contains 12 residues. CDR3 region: CASSLEEGLRVF. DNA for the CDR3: TGTGCCAGCAGCTTAGAGGAGGGGTTAAGGGTTTTT.

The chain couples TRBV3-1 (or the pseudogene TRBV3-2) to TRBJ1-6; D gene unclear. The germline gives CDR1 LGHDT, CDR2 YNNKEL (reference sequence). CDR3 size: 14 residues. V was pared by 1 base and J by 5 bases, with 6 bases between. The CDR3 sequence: CASSQVRDNSPLHF. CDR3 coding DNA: TGTGCCAGCAGCCAAGTCCGGGATAATTCACCCCTCCACTTT.

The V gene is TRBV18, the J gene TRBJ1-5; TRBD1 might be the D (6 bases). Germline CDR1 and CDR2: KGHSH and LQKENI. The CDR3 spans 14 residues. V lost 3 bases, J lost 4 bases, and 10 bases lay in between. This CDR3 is CASSPNRENQPQHF. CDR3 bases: TGTGCCAGCTCACCTAACAGGGAAAATCAGCCCCAGCATTTT. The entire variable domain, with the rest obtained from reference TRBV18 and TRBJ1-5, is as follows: NAGVMQNPRHLVRRRGQEARLRCSPMKGHSHVYWYRQLPEEGLKFMVYLQKENIIDESGMPKERFSAEFPKEGPSILRIQQVVRGDSAAYFCASSPNRENQPQHFGDGTRLSIL.